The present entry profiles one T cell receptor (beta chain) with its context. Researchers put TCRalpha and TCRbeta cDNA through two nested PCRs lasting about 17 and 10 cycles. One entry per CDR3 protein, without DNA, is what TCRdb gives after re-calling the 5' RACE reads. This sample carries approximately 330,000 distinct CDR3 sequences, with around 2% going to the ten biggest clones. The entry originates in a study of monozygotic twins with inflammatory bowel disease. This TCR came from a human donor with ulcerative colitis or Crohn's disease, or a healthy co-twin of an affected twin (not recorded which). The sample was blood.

CDR3 residues: CASSLGQGAFSTEAFF. This sequence joins TRBV27 and TRBJ1-1; with no DNA, the TCRdb D assignment of TRBD1 cannot be verified. This CDR3 contains 16 residues. Germline values: CDR1 MNHEY, CDR2 SMNVEV (reference sequence).